Listed below are T cell receptor beta chains from one sample, sequenced in a study of cytomegalovirus exposure and HLA in healthy donors. Only in-frame clones appear in the TCRdb table, and some are missing; sequencing was by immunoSEQ multiplex PCR. The sample contains 90,000 to 110,000 clones, around 15% of which appear only once. The sequenced sample consisted of PBMCs. These receptors all come from a female donor in good health and CMV-seronegative. CDR3s include the opening cysteine and the closing phenylalanine or tryptophan. The D gene is left open where the match is weak. Clone size appears in some rows only: once, few, many, or a class for an expanded clone.

cdr3_aa | cdr3_nt | j_call | d_call | v_call | clone_size
CASSSVRADEQFF | TGTGCCAGTAGTTCCGTGCGGGCCGATGAGCAGTTCTTC | TRBJ2-1 | NA | TRBV19 | NA
CASSRGPGQAAYEQYF | TGTGCCAGCAGCCGCGGGCCGGGACAGGCCGCCTACGAGCAGTACTTC | TRBJ2-7 | TRBD1 | TRBV11-2 | once
CAISDRATSNQPQHF | TGTGCCATCAGTGACAGGGCAACTAGCAATCAGCCCCAGCATTTT | TRBJ1-5 | NA | TRBV10-3 | NA
CAWSVTSIEVGSGRMAYEQYF | TGTGCCTGGAGTGTAACAAGTATCGAGGTGGGAAGCGGGAGGATGGCCTACGAGCAGTACTTC | TRBJ2-7 | TRBD2 | TRBV30 | few
CASSSRTGANTEAFF | TGTGCCAGCAGCTCGAGGACAGGGGCAAACACTGAAGCTTTCTTT | TRBJ1-1 | TRBD1 | TRBV7-2 | NA
CASSLQDQPQHF | TGTGCCAGCAGCTTGCAGGATCAGCCCCAGCATTTT | TRBJ1-5 | NA | TRBV5-6 | few
CSVGEDRGIWQETQYF | TGCAGCGTCGGAGAAGACAGGGGAATTTGGCAAGAGACCCAGTACTTC | TRBJ2-5 | TRBD1 | TRBV29-1 | NA
CASRASGLAGTDTQYF | TGTGCCAGCAGAGCTTCGGGACTAGCCGGCACAGATACGCAGTATTTT | TRBJ2-3 | TRBD2 | TRBV6-4 | few
CASSWNRGPGEQYF | TGTGCCAGCAGCTGGAACAGGGGGCCAGGGGAGCAGTACTTC | TRBJ2-7 | TRBD1 | TRBV25-1 | few
CASSPTSAGTGELFF | TGCGCCAGCAGCCCCACTAGCGCGGGCACCGGGGAGCTGTTTTTT | TRBJ2-2 | TRBD2 | TRBV4-3 | NA
CASSLARTASYGYTF | TGTGCCAGCAGCTTAGCGCGGACAGCATCCTATGGCTACACCTTC | TRBJ1-2 | NA | TRBV7-2 | few
CASSPTYGDTQYF | TGTGCCAGCAGCCCTACTTATGGAGATACGCAGTATTTT | TRBJ2-3 | NA | TRBV14 | few
CASSEAHRSTYEQYF | TGTGCCAGCAGTGAAGCCCACCGCAGTACCTACGAGCAGTACTTC | TRBJ2-7 | NA | TRBV6-1 | NA
CASSPRDRASNQPQHF | TGTGCCAGCTCACCACGGGACAGGGCTAGCAATCAGCCCCAGCATTTT | TRBJ1-5 | TRBD1 | TRBV18 | NA
CASSQESGALTGTQYF | TGCGCCAGCAGCCAAGAGTCAGGGGCCTTAACGGGTACGCAGTATTTT | TRBJ2-3 | NA | TRBV4-1 | few
CASTERDRVPFGYTF | TGTGCCAGCACCGAGAGGGACAGGGTTCCCTTTGGCTACACCTTC | TRBJ1-2 | TRBD1 | TRBV5-4 | NA
CASSSPGLASDEQFF | TGTGCCAGCAGCTCTCCGGGACTAGCGAGCGATGAGCAGTTCTTC | TRBJ2-1 | TRBD2 | TRBV6-5 | few
CASSSRLAASSYEQYF | TGTGCCAGCAGTTCAAGACTAGCGGCGAGCTCCTACGAGCAGTACTTC | TRBJ2-7 | TRBD2 | TRBV6-5 | NA
CASSLGGSSYEQYF | TGTGCCAGCAGTTTAGGCGGGAGCTCCTACGAGCAGTACTTC | TRBJ2-7 | TRBD2 | TRBV27 | few
CASSLRRTGPTEAFF | TGTGCCAGCAGCTTGCGGAGGACAGGGCCCACTGAAGCTTTCTTT | TRBJ1-1 | TRBD1 | TRBV5-6 | few
CASSLGLIPGGTEAFF | TGTGCCAGCAGCTTAGGCCTAATACCAGGGGGCACTGAAGCTTTCTTT | TRBJ1-1 | TRBD1 | TRBV13 | few
CACRQGFNTDTQYF | TGTGCCTGTCGACAGGGTTTTAACACAGATACGCAGTATTTT | TRBJ2-3 | TRBD1 | TRBV27 | NA
CASSATSGMNTGELFF | TGTGCCAGCAGCGCCACTAGCGGGATGAACACCGGGGAGCTGTTTTTT | TRBJ2-2 | TRBD2 | TRBV9 | NA
CASRETGSYEQYF | TGTGCCAGCAGGGAGACAGGATCCTACGAGCAGTACTTC | TRBJ2-7 | NA | TRBV27 | NA
CASSLAGIQETQYF | TGCGCCAGCAGCTTGGCCGGGATCCAAGAGACCCAGTACTTC | TRBJ2-5 | NA | TRBV5-1 | NA
CASSLGADTQYF | TGCGCCAGCAGCTTGGGCGCAGATACGCAGTATTTT | TRBJ2-3 | NA | TRBV5-1 | NA
CAGAGSWATNTEAFF | TGTGCCGGCGCTGGGTCGTGGGCCACGAACACTGAAGCTTTCTTT | TRBJ1-1 | NA | TRBV7-9 | few
CASSLSGQKGEKLFF | TGTGCCAGCAGCTTATCTGGACAAAAGGGGGAAAAACTGTTTTTT | TRBJ1-4 | NA | TRBV7-8 | NA
CASSYRGLRLSYEQYF | TGTGCCAGCAGTTACCGGGGTCTCCGCCTCTCCTACGAGCAGTACTTC | TRBJ2-7 | NA | TRBV6-5 | NA
CASSSGGLSSPLHF | TGTGCCAGCAGTTCCGGGGGTTTAAGTTCACCCCTCCACTTT | TRBJ1-6 | NA | TRBV6-5 | NA
CASSLEESQYF | TGTGCCAGCAGCTTAGAGGAGTCCCAGTACTTC | TRBJ2-5 | NA | TRBV7-6 | few
CASSVGADATGTEAFF | TGTGCCAGCAGCGTAGGAGCTGACGCGACAGGGACTGAAGCTTTCTTT | TRBJ1-1 | TRBD1 | TRBV9 | NA
CASSQDRVVGGQRQYF | TGCGCCAGCAGCCAAGATCGTGTGGTAGGGGGCCAACGTCAGTACTTC | TRBJ2-7 | TRBD1 | TRBV4-3 | NA
CASRSGGGLGLVRYF | TGTGCCAGCAGGTCCGGGGGAGGACTAGGCTTAGTCCGGTACTTC | TRBJ2-4 | TRBD2 | TRBV6-6 | once
CASSSSGGINEQFF | TGCGCCAGCAGCTCTAGCGGGGGGATCAATGAGCAGTTCTTC | TRBJ2-1 | TRBD2 | TRBV10-1 | few
CASSSSSGGAYEQYF | TGTGCCAGCAGCTCATCGAGCGGGGGGGCCTACGAGCAGTACTTC | TRBJ2-7 | TRBD2 | TRBV7-2 | NA
CASHQANQPQHF | TGTGCCAGCCATCAGGCGAATCAGCCCCAGCATTTT | TRBJ1-5 | NA | TRBV2 | few
CASSVGVSGEGQETQYF | TGTGCCAGCAGCGTAGGGGTTAGCGGGGAGGGCCAAGAGACCCAGTACTTC | TRBJ2-5 | TRBD2 | TRBV9 | NA
CASKDRWSEDTQYF | TGTGCCAGTAAGGACAGGTGGTCGGAAGATACGCAGTATTTT | TRBJ2-3 | TRBD1 | TRBV19 | few
CASSQDQGSGANVLTF | TGCGCCAGCAGCCAAGATCAGGGGTCTGGGGCCAACGTCCTGACTTTC | TRBJ2-6 | NA | TRBV4-3 | NA
CASSPTGVDSNQPQHF | TGTGCCAGCAGCCCCACGGGGGTGGATAGCAATCAGCCCCAGCATTTT | TRBJ1-5 | NA | TRBV7-9 | few
CASSPGTAGTGELFF | TGTGCCAGCTCACCAGGGACAGCTGGGACCGGGGAGCTGTTTTTT | TRBJ2-2 | TRBD1 | TRBV18 | NA
CSPSSGQSLAKNIQYF | TGCAGCCCGTCCTCAGGACAGAGTCTAGCCAAAAACATTCAGTACTTC | TRBJ2-4 | NA | TRBV29-1 | NA
CASRGDSHNYGYTF | TGCGCCAGCAGGGGGGACAGCCATAACTATGGCTACACCTTC | TRBJ1-2 | TRBD1 | TRBV5-1 | NA
CAWRPTGRPYEQYF | TGTGCCTGGAGACCGACAGGGAGACCCTACGAGCAGTACTTC | TRBJ2-7 | TRBD1 | TRBV30 | few
CASSLDGEQGRNYGYTF | TGTGCCAGCAGCTTAGACGGGGAGCAGGGGAGAAACTATGGCTACACCTTC | TRBJ1-2 | NA | TRBV7-2 | few
CASSLAWTGGGGELFF | TGTGCCAGCAGCTTAGCGTGGACCGGGGGTGGCGGGGAGCTGTTTTTT | TRBJ2-2 | NA | TRBV7-9 | few
CASSPPSGLATYNEQFF | TGCGCCAGCAGCCCCCCGAGCGGACTAGCGACCTACAATGAGCAGTTCTTC | TRBJ2-1 | TRBD2 | TRBV4-1 | NA
CASSPPGQGANEQYF | TGTGCCAGCTCACCACCCGGACAGGGGGCTAACGAGCAGTACTTC | TRBJ2-7 | TRBD1 | TRBV18 | NA
CASSWRGTAIYNEQFF | TGTGCCAGCAGCTGGCGTGGGACAGCGATCTACAATGAGCAGTTCTTC | TRBJ2-1 | TRBD1 | TRBV5-6 | few
CAWSRGHPYEQYF | TGTGCCTGGAGTCGAGGACACCCATACGAGCAGTACTTC | TRBJ2-7 | NA | TRBV30 | few